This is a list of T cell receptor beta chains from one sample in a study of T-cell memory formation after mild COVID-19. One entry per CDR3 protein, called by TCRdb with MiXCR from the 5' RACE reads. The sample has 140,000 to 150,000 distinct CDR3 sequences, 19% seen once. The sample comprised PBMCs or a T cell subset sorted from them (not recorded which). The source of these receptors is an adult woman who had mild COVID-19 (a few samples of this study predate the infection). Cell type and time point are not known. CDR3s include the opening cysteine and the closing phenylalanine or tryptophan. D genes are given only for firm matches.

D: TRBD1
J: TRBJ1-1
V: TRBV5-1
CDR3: CASSWGTGGTEAFF

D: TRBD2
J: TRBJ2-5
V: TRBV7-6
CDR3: CASSLGLAGLQETQYF

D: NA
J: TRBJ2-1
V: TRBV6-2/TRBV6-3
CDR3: CASSYSPITGLYNEQFF

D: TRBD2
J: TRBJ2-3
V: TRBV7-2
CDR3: CASSLAASGNTDTQYF

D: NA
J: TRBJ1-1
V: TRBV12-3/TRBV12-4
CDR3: CASSPQGYTEAFF

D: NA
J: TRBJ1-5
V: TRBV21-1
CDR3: CASSERQGKNQPQHF

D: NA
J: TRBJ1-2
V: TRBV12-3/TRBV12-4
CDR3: CASSFRGARDYGYTF

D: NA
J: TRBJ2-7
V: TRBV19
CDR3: CASSINRNTYEQYF

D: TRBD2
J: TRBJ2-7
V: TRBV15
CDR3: CATSRGLAHSYEQYF

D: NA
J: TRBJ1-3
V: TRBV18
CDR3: CASSPLPTKGNTIYF

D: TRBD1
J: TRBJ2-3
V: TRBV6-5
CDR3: CASSQTGGRSTDTQYF

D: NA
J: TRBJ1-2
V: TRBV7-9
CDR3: CASSLPRRGYTF

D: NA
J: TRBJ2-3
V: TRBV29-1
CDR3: CSVVPGTDTQYF

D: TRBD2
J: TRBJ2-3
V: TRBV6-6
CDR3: CASSYFGLAASGTDTQYF

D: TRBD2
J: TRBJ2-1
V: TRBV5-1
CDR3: CASSNGLAGEYNEQFF

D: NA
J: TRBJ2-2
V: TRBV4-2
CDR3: CASSQETAGELFF

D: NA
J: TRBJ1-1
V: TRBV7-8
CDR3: CASSSGLGNTEAFF

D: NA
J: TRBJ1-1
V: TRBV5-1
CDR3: CASSQGDGRMAFF

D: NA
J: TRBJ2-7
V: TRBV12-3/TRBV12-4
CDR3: CASSSDRPIEHEQYF

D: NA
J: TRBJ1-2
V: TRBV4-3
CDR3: CASSQVVRANYGYTF

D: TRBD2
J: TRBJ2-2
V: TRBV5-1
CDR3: CASRDLAGVVGYTGELFF

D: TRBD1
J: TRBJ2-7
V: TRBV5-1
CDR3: CASSLTGTAYEQYF

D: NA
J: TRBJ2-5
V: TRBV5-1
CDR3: CASSPTGRTQETQYF

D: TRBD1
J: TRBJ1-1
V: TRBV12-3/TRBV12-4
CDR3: CASSLGPDRANTEAFF

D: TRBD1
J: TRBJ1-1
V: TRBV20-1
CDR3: CSPSGTGGYRDEAFF

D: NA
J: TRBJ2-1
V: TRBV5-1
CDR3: CASSLGWNSYNEQFF

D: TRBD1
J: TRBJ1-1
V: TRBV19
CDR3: CASSGRDRGLGSEAFF

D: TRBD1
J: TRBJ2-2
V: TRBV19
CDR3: CASSQLDRDIGELFF

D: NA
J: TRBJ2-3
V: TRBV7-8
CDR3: CASSLEEDTQYF

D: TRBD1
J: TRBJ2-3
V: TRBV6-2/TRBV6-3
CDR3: CASSKLRQGVADTQYF

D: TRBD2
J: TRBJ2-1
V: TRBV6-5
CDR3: CASTTLAERNEQFF

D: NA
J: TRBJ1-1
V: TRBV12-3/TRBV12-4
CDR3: CASRLGGGTEAFF

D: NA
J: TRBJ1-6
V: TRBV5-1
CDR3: CASSVSGDGSPLHF

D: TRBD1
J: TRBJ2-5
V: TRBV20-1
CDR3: CSQQGATQETQYF

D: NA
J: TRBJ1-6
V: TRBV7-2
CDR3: CASSSTVSPLHF

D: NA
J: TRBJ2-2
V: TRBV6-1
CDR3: CASTVGAGELFF

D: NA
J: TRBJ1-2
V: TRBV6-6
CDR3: CASSLRAGTHGYTF

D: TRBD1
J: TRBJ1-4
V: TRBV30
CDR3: CAWSSNRGGTEKLFF

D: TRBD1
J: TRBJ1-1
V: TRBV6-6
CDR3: CASSYTGVMNTEAFF

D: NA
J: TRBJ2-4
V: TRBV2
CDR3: CASSVKDIQYF

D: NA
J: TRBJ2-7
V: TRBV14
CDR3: CASSLGRIYEQYF

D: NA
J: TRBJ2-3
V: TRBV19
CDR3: CANLGPDTDTQYF

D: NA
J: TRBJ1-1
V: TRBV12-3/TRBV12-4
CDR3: CASSLNSRGNTEAFF

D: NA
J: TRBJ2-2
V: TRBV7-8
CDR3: CASSLWGGMNTGELFF

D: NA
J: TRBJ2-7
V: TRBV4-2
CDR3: CASSQSTTHPYEQYF

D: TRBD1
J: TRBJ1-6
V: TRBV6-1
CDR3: CASSPRDSYNSPLHF

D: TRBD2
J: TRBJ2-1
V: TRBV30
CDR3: CAWSVIWLAGNNEQFF

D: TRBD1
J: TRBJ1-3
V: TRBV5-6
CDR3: CARATGLTF

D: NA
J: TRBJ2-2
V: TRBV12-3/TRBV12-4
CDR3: CASSFLQGTGELFF

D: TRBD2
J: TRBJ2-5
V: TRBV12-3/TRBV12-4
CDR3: CASSLKAGGPTYF